Here is one T cell receptor beta chain with its context. A clone one base away is much larger, so this may be a read error. This entry belongs to a study of T cells in Graves' hyperthyroidism and ophthalmopathy. For the study at large: Any treatment followed the collection of peripheral blood at initial diagnosis.

The V gene end was trimmed by 2 bases and the J gene end by 6 bases; junction bases not matched to a gene: 7. From germline, CDR1 is DFQATT and CDR2 SNEGSKA (reference sequence). This CDR3 has 15 amino acids. The diagnoses drew upon clinical symptoms, serum thyroxine and TRAb, thyroid ultrasound and orbital computed tomography. Ahead of any ophthalmopathy symptoms, the blood sample was obtained at the first diagnosis of hyperthyroidism. TCR beta CDR3 regions were amplified from RNA transcripts. TCR CDR3 regions were first amplified by RT-PCR with HTBI primers. TCRdb analysed the multiplex PCR reads with MiXCR anew, one entry per CDR3 protein. The sample records 250,000 to 300,000 distinct CDR3 sequences, about 14% being singletons.

Sequencing was done on a sample of blood. The V gene is TRBV20-1, the J gene TRBJ2-1; 10 bases align to TRBD1. This clonotype originated in a woman under 40 with Graves' hyperthyroidism that later progressed to Graves' ophthalmopathy. CDR3 sequence (DNA): TGCAGTGCTAGATCTGGGACAGGGGTGCCCAATGAGCAGTTCTTC. As protein: CSARSGTGVPNEQFF.